These 12 T cell receptor beta chains originate from one sample sequenced in a study of glioma-infiltrating T cells. Amplification of TCR alpha and beta CDR3 regions from RNA used iRepertoire nested multiplex PCR. TCRdb redid the calling of the multiplex PCR reads with MiXCR, one entry per CDR3 protein. This table has 100,000 to 150,000 distinct CDR3 sequences, about 25% appearing once. The sample consisted of glioma tissue, nonneoplastic brain tissue, or PBMCs (not recorded which). These TCRs come from a human donor with low-grade glioma or glioblastoma, undergoing nonglioma brain surgery, or in good health (not recorded which).

In its sample, this clonotype was seen a few times. The chain recombines TRBV5-1 with TRBJ2-6, with D uncertain. Per germline, CDR1 SGHRS and CDR2 YFSETQ. V was cut by 2 bases and J by 4 bases, with 19 bases left in between. The CDR3 consists of 18 residues. CDR3 in amino acids: CASSFPVGRHAGANVLTF. The CDR3, as DNA: TGCGCCAGCAGCTTCCCGGTCGGGCGGCACGCCGGGGCCAACGTCCTGACTTTC.

The chain carries TRBV12-3 or TRBV12-4 and TRBJ2-5, with D uncertain. CDR3 length: 13 amino acids. The V gene lost 6 bases and the J gene lost 1 base, with 9 bases spanning the gap. The CDR3 protein is CASSSTGQETQYF. The CDR3 DNA sequence: TGTGCCAGCAGCTCGACGGGCCAAGAGACCCAGTACTTC.

At least ten counts were recorded for this clonotype. This chain links TRBV6-1 with TRBJ2-1, with unresolved D. The CDR3 is made up of 12 amino acids. V lost 7 bases to trimming and J lost 7 bases, with 11 bases between them. Germline CDR1 MNHNS, CDR2 SASEGT. CDR3 in DNA: TGTGCCAGCAACGAGATGGGGAATGAGCAGTTCTTC. Translating it yields CASNEMGNEQFF.

CDR3 sequence (DNA): TGTGCCAGCAGCCCCCAGGGACGGGGGATCCAAGAGACCCAGTACTTC. Protein: CASSPQGRGIQETQYF. J is TRBJ2-5 and V is TRBV11-2; possibly TRBD2 for D (6 bases). Germline V gene data show CDR1 as SGHAT and CDR2 as FQNNGV. V shed 5 bases and J shed 1 base, with 17 bases lying between them. This CDR3 contains 16 residues.

The chain joins TRBV5-4 to TRBJ1-1; D not resolved. The CDR3 contains 14 residues. Trimming took 2 bases from V and 0 from J, leaving 8 bases between them. The germline gives CDR1 SGHNT, CDR2 YYREEE (reference sequence). The CDR3 bases are TGTGCCAGCAGCTTCAAGATTATGAACACTGAAGCTTTCTTT. Amino acids: CASSFKIMNTEAFF.

This chain links TRBV7-9 with TRBJ1-6; no definite D call. The CDR3 runs 14 residues. Trimming shortened V by 1 base and J by 2 bases, and 3 bases separated the two germline ends. Germline CDR1 SEHNR, CDR2 FQNEAQ (reference sequence). Here the CDR3 reads CASSLDPYNSPLHF. CDR3 sequence (DNA): TGTGCCAGCAGCTTAGACCCCTATAATTCACCCCTCCACTTT.

The chain couples TRBV20-1 to TRBJ2-2; D might be TRBD2 (5 bases). This CDR3 spans 16 amino acids. Looked up from germline, CDR1 is DFQATT and CDR2 is SNEGSKA (reference sequence). V lost 0 bases and J 1 base, leaving 12 bases between the germline ends. The CDR3 region is CSARDSEALNTGELFF. CDR3 coding DNA: TGCAGTGCTAGAGATAGCGAAGCCCTGAACACCGGGGAGCTGTTTTTT.

This chain connects TRBV29-1 to TRBJ2-1; 7 bases align to TRBD1. Trimming at V came to 5 bases and at J to 0 bases, leaving 7 bases not matched to a gene. The CDR3 covers 15 residues. The germline V gene encodes CDR1 SQVTM and CDR2 ANQGSEA. The DNA for the CDR3 is TGCAGCGTTAACCCACAGGGGAGCTCCTACAATGAGCAGTTCTTC. Its protein product is CSVNPQGSSYNEQFF.

This clonotype occurred many times. The chain couples TRBV2 to TRBJ1-5; D gene unclear. In germline, CDR1 is SNHLY, CDR2 FYNNEI. The CDR3 has 15 amino acids. V lost 1 base and J lost 0, with 7 bases in between. The DNA for the CDR3 is TGTGCCAGCAGTGAAGGGCAGGCTAGCAATCAGCCCCAGCATTTT. Amino acids: CASSEGQASNQPQHF.

Notes on this clonotype: Just one base apart from a much larger clone, this may be a read error. In this CDR3 the conserved last residue, phenylalanine or tryptophan, is missing, so a read error is likely. This chain joins TRBV20-1 and TRBJ2-5; 8 bases map to TRBD1. J was trimmed by 3 bases and V by 6 bases; bases with no gene match: 12. CDR1 DFQATT and CDR2 SNEGSKA come from the germline V gene (reference sequence). The CDR3 runs 15 residues. This CDR3 is CSASSTGEEEETQYL. The CDR3 DNA follows: TGCAGTGCCTCATCGACAGGGGAGGAAGAAGAGACCCAGTACCTC.

This chain links TRBV11-2 with TRBJ2-1, with D unresolved. V was pared by 3 bases and J by 4 bases, with 13 bases between. This CDR3 contains 15 residues. The germline V gene has CDR1 SGHAT and CDR2 FQNNGV. For the CDR3, the DNA is TGTGCCAGCAGCTTGATATCGGGCGAATACAATGAGCAGTTCTTC. Translating gives CASSLISGEYNEQFF.

The chain has TRBV6-1 and TRBJ2-7, with D tentatively TRBD2 (6 bases). Germline CDR1 and CDR2: MNHNS and SASEGT. There are 16 residues in the CDR3. V gave up 5 bases and J gave up 3 bases, with 20 bases separating them. The CDR3 bases are TGTGCCAGCAGTCCGGTGGATAGCGGATACCTCTACGAGCAGTACGTC. Amino acid sequence: CASSPVDSGYLYEQYV.